The 20 T cell receptor beta chains presented below share a single source sample, sequenced in a study of patients and donors after allogeneic stem cell transplantation. TCRdb re-called the RT-PCR reads with MiXCR, one entry per CDR3 protein. The table includes some 60,000 distinct CDR3 sequences, 10% to 15% detected once. Input material: blood, either unsorted or a sorted T cell fraction (not recorded which). Source of these receptors: a human donor who was either an allogeneic HSCT recipient or a stem cell or donor lymphocyte infusion donor (not recorded which). It is not recorded whose cells these are; they may come from a transplant donor.

V is TRBV20-1 and J is TRBJ2-7; 7 positions match TRBD1. This CDR3 spans 11 amino acids. The germline CDR1 and CDR2 sequences are DFQATT and SNEGSKA (reference sequence). V was pared by 4 bases and J by 4 bases, with 1 base of the junction left unmatched. The CDR3 region is CSAIQGYEQYF. CDR3 in DNA: TGCAGTGCTATACAGGGGTACGAGCAGTACTTC.

In its sample, this clonotype was seen a few times. The chain couples TRBV15 to TRBJ1-2; D uncertain. Deletions cut 2 bases from V and 4 bases from J, with 14 bases between. The CDR3 length is 15 residues. From germline, CDR1 is LNHNV and CDR2 YYDKDF (reference sequence). The CDR3 bases are TGTGCCACCAGCAGACCGCACATATCGGGCTATGGCTACACCTTC. Protein sequence: CATSRPHISGYGYTF.

The genes are TRBV6-1 and TRBJ2-3; 7 positions agree with TRBD1. This CDR3 is 14 amino acids long. The germline V gene has CDR1 MNHNS and CDR2 SASEGT. J gave up 0 bases and V 8 bases, and 5 bases lay outside the gene matches. The CDR3 here is CASDDRASTDTQYF. CDR3 DNA: TGTGCCAGCGACGACAGGGCTAGCACAGATACGCAGTATTTT.

The table lists this clonotype with a few counts. The chain uses TRBV24-1 and TRBJ2-3, with D tentatively TRBD1 (6 bases). CDR3 length: 13 residues. Germline V gene sequence: CDR1 KGHDR, CDR2 SFDVKD. V shed 10 bases and J shed 0 bases, with 10 bases lying between them. The CDR3 DNA follows: TGTGCCACTCAGGGGCTAAGCACAGATACGCAGTATTTT. Its protein is CATQGLSTDTQYF.

This clonotype has at least ten counts. This rearrangement joins TRBV7-9 to TRBJ2-7; maybe TRBD1 (5 bases). Trimming cost V 5 bases and J 3 bases, with 8 bases left between them. The CDR3 is 12 residues long. In germline, CDR1 is SEHNR, CDR2 FQNEAQ (reference sequence). The CDR3 DNA reads as TGTGCCAGCAGCCCGACAGACTACGAGCAGTACTTC. As protein: CASSPTDYEQYF. The complete variable domain, with remaining parts taken from reference TRBV7-9 and TRBJ2-7, reads DTGVSQNPRHKITKRGQNVTFRCDPISEHNRLYWYRQTLGQGPEFLTYFQNEAQLEKSRLLSDRFSAERPKGSFSTLEIQRTEQGDSAMYLCASSPTDYEQYFGPGTRLTVT.

The chain couples TRBV5-1 to TRBJ2-5; D may be TRBD2 (5 bases). The germline V gene encodes CDR1 SGHRS and CDR2 YFSETQ. V lost 0 bases and J lost 5, with 14 bases in between. This CDR3 is built from 15 residues. In DNA, the CDR3 is TGCGCCAGCAGCTTGGGACCGAGGGAGTGGGAGACCCAGTACTTC. Residues: CASSLGPREWETQYF.

By sample fraction, this clonotype is medium-sized. The chain uses TRBV7-4 and TRBJ1-2; no clear D gene. Trimming removed 8 bases from V and 4 bases from J, with 11 bases in between. The CDR3 covers 12 residues. The V gene's germline CDR1 is SGHVT and CDR2 SQSDAQ. The CDR3 DNA follows: TGTGCCAGCTCCGGAAGCCTCTATGGCTACACCTTC. Amino acid sequence: CASSGSLYGYTF.

This clonotype showed up just a few times. The V and J genes are TRBV12-3 or TRBV12-4 and TRBJ2-7; 9 nucleotides line up with TRBD1. After removal of 4 bases from V and 3 bases from J, the junction contained 1 base not matched to a gene. This CDR3 has 13 residues. The CDR3 is CASSWDRDYEQYF. CDR3 in DNA: TGTGCCAGCAGTTGGGACAGGGACTACGAGCAGTACTTC.

This sequence joins TRBV18 and TRBJ1-6, with D tentatively TRBD1 (6 bases). The CDR3 spans 17 residues. V was cut by 6 bases and J by 5 bases, with 20 bases left in between. Germline V gene data show CDR1 as KGHSH and CDR2 as LQKENI. CDR3 loop: CASSLRGAGLDNSPLHF. The CDR3 nucleotides read TGTGCCAGCTCCCTACGGGGGGCAGGGTTGGATAATTCACCCCTCCACTTT.

This clonotype was counted only a few times. The chain is built from TRBV5-1 and TRBJ2-1; 7 nucleotides match TRBD1. Germline V gene sequence: CDR1 SGHRS, CDR2 YFSETQ. There are 15 residues in the CDR3. Trimming cost V 5 bases and J 5 bases; bases outside gene matches: 10. For the CDR3, the DNA is TGCGCCAGCAGTTCGGACAGGACGCCTAACAATGAGCAGTTCTTC. Translation gives CASSSDRTPNNEQFF.

This clonotype was recorded at least ten times. The rearrangement joins TRBV15 to TRBJ2-5, with TRBD2 as a possible D gene (6 bases). Between the trimmed V and J ends, which lost 1 base and 2 bases, there was a span of 8 bases. Per germline, CDR1 LNHNV and CDR2 YYDKDF (reference sequence). There are 14 residues in the CDR3. CDR3 amino acids: CATSRASDQETQYF. For the CDR3, the DNA is TGTGCCACCAGCAGAGCTAGCGATCAAGAGACCCAGTACTTC. Full variable domain (remainder filled in from reference TRBV15 and TRBJ2-5): DAMVIQNPRYQVTQFGKPVTLSCSQTLNHNVMYWYQQKSSQAPKLLFHYYDKDFNNEADTPDNFQSRRPNTSFCFLDIRSPGLGDTAMYLCATSRASDQETQYFGPGTRLLVL.

The J gene is TRBJ2-7, the V gene TRBV20-1; possibly TRBD1 for D (6 bases). The germline V gene encodes CDR1 DFQATT and CDR2 SNEGSKA (reference sequence). CDR3 size: 16 residues. The V gene lost 0 bases and the J gene lost 6 bases, with 21 bases spanning the gap. This chain's CDR3 is CSARDASRGQTAEQYF. In DNA form, the CDR3 reads TGCAGTGCTAGAGACGCGTCGCGAGGACAGACCGCCGAGCAGTACTTC.

The chain carries TRBV18 and TRBJ1-2; D remains ambiguous. V lost 3 bases and J lost 7, with 15 bases in between. CDR3 length equals 14 residues. Germline V gives CDR1 KGHSH, CDR2 LQKENI. The CDR3 loop reads CASSPGAGGIGYTF. CDR3 sequence (DNA): TGTGCCAGCTCACCGGGAGCAGGCGGGATTGGCTACACCTTC.

This clonotype has a handful of counts. The chain links TRBV12-3 or TRBV12-4 to TRBJ2-7; 8 nucleotides agree with TRBD2. This CDR3 has 14 amino acids. V was pared by 8 bases and J by 3 bases, with 9 bases of the junction left unmatched. Here the CDR3 DNA reads TGTGCCAGCGCGGAGCGGGAGTATAACTACGAGCAGTACTTC. Amino acid sequence: CASAEREYNYEQYF.

In this sample, this clonotype turned up a few times. The chain uses TRBV19 and TRBJ2-2; 15 bases map to TRBD2. J was trimmed by 5 bases and V by 3 bases; bases with no gene match: 4. In germline, CDR1 is LNHDA, CDR2 SQIVND (reference sequence). The CDR3 totals 17 residues. CDR3 amino acids: CASSMGLAGGETGELFF. Written as DNA, the CDR3 is TGTGCCAGTAGTATGGGACTAGCGGGAGGTGAAACCGGGGAGCTGTTTTTT.

This clonotype was observed a few times. This rearrangement joins TRBV3-1 to TRBJ2-2, with 7 bases identical to TRBD2. This CDR3 is 17 amino acids long. V dropped 1 base and J dropped 3; count of bases not matched to a gene: 8. Germline values: CDR1 LGHDT, CDR2 YNNKEL (reference sequence). The CDR3 DNA is TGTGCCAGCAGCCAAGGGGAACGGGAGGACGACACCGGGGAGCTGTTTTTT. Its protein product is CASSQGEREDDTGELFF.

In its sample, this clonotype was seen many times. The rearrangement links TRBV11-2 to TRBJ1-2; D is unresolved. The V and J ends lost 5 bases and 1 base respectively, with 8 bases between them. There are 13 residues in the CDR3. Looked up from germline, CDR1 is SGHAT and CDR2 is FQNNGV. The CDR3 spells CASSPPGNYGYTF. The CDR3 DNA follows: TGTGCCAGCAGCCCCCCGGGTAACTATGGCTACACCTTC.

The CDR3 sequence: CSARALTGTSGSSSYNEQFF. In DNA, the CDR3 is TGCAGTGCTAGAGCTCTTACCGGGACTAGCGGTTCAAGCTCCTACAATGAGCAGTTCTTC. This rearrangement joins TRBV20-1 to TRBJ2-1; 11 positions match TRBD2. There are 20 residues in the CDR3. The J segment lost 0 bases and the V segment lost 1 base, leaving 14 bases of the junction unmatched. Germline CDR1 reads DFQATT; CDR2 reads SNEGSKA (reference sequence).

The chain carries TRBV7-9 and TRBJ2-1; a weak D match, TRBD2 (6 bases). V was clipped by 4 bases and J by 7 bases, with 17 bases between them. Germline V gene data show CDR1 as SEHNR and CDR2 as FQNEAQ (reference sequence). The CDR3 is 15 residues long. The CDR3 DNA reads as TGTGCCAGCAGCTCCCCGGTGGGAGGTGGGAATGAGCAGTTCTTC. This sequence encodes CASSSPVGGGNEQFF.

This clonotype was counted a few times. The rearrangement uses TRBV6-5 and TRBJ2-3, with TRBD2 as a possible D gene (6 bases). The V and J ends lost 0 bases and 3 bases respectively, with 13 bases between them. Germline V CDR1 and CDR2: MNHEY, SVGAGI. This CDR3 comprises 16 residues. For the CDR3, the DNA is TGTGCCAGCAGTTACTCCGGAGGGCCTCGGACAGATACGCAGTATTTT. Amino acids: CASSYSGGPRTDTQYF.